One sample yielded the 23 T cell receptor beta chains listed below, sequenced in a study of blood T cell repertoires in COVID-19. The method was immunoSEQ multiplex PCR; TCRdb's version includes in-frame clones alone and lacks a portion of them. The sample consists of 150,000 to 200,000 clones, 84% of them appearing once. Sequences were obtained from peripheral blood. The receptors derive from an elderly woman with acute or convalescent COVID-19.

In its sample, this clone was seen once. The CDR3 DNA follows: TGTGCCAGCAGCCCGACCGGGACAGTCTATAATTCACCCCTCCACTTT. Translated: CASSPTGTVYNSPLHF. This chain links TRBV3-1 (or the pseudogene TRBV3-2) with TRBJ1-6; 7 bases line up with TRBD1. Germline assignment: CDR1 LGHDT and CDR2 YNNKEL (reference sequence). The CDR3 runs 16 residues. V lost 4 bases and J lost 3; bases outside the gene matches: 6.

The CDR3 sequence: CASSKGAWGPNEKLFF. The CDR3 DNA sequence: TGTGCCAGCTCAAAAGGGGCGTGGGGGCCGAATGAAAAACTGTTTTTT. The V call is TRBV18, the J call TRBJ1-4, with D tentatively TRBD1 (6 bases). The germline gives CDR1 KGHSH, CDR2 LQKENI. Deletions cut 5 bases from V and 5 bases from J, with 18 bases between. This CDR3 comprises 16 residues.

This clone appeared once. The rearrangement joins TRBV10-2 to TRBJ1-1; D may be TRBD1 (6 bases). The CDR3 is 13 amino acids. The V end lost 7 bases, the J end lost 0 bases, and 9 bases lay between the germline ends. CDR1 is WSHSY, CDR2 SAAADI, per germline. This CDR3 reads CASKGVMNTEAFF. The CDR3 DNA is TGCGCCAGCAAGGGGGTTATGAACACTGAAGCTTTCTTT.

The chain is built from TRBV7-9 and TRBJ2-7; possible D gene TRBD2, 6 bases. Trimming removed 5 bases at V and 0 bases at J, with 11 bases between. Germline loops: CDR1 SEHNR, CDR2 FQNEAQ (reference sequence). The CDR3 spans 14 residues. The CDR3 region has the DNA TGTGCCAGCAGCATCGGGACTGTCTCCTACGAGCAGTACTTC. It translates to CASSIGTVSYEQYF.

This clone was detected only once. J is TRBJ1-5 and V is TRBV18; 8 nucleotides agree with TRBD1. V dropped 2 bases and J dropped 5; count of bases not matched to a gene: 5. This CDR3 has 15 amino acids. Per the germline V gene, CDR1 is KGHSH and CDR2 is LQKENI. For the CDR3, the DNA is TGTGCCAGCTCACCAGGGACAGGTCTTCATCAGCCCCAGCATTTT. Translation: CASSPGTGLHQPQHF. Together with reference TRBV18 and TRBJ1-5, the CDR3 gives the full variable domain: NAGVMQNPRHLVRRRGQEARLRCSPMKGHSHVYWYRQLPEEGLKFMVYLQKENIIDESGMPKERFSAEFPKEGPSILRIQQVVRGDSAAYFCASSPGTGLHQPQHFGDGTRLSIL.

CDR3 bases: TGTGCCAGTAGTGTCGGACAGGGAAAAAGGCCCCAGCATTTT. Translated, it gives CASSVGQGKRPQHF. The chain links TRBV19 to TRBJ1-5; TRBD1 matches at 8 bases. Trimming at V came to 5 bases and at J to 9 bases, leaving 9 bases not matched to a gene. Germline loops: CDR1 LNHDA, CDR2 SQIVND (reference sequence). This CDR3 is built from 14 residues.

V is TRBV5-1 and J is TRBJ2-3, with TRBD1 identical over 8 bases. Germline V gene data show CDR1 as SGHRS and CDR2 as YFSETQ. Trimming took 0 bases from V and 6 from J; bases not matched to a gene: 3. The CDR3 has 14 residues. The CDR3 sequence: CASSLGQGRDTQYF. CDR3 DNA: TGCGCCAGCAGCTTGGGACAGGGGCGGGATACGCAGTATTTT.

CDR3 sequence: CSAQTDRAQYF. The CDR3 DNA is TGCAGTGCCCAAACGGACAGGGCCCAGTACTTC. The gene calls are TRBV20-1 and TRBJ2-7; 8 nucleotides agree with TRBD1. With V trimmed by 6 bases and J by 10 bases, 8 bases remained unmatched. Germline V CDR1 and CDR2: DFQATT, SNEGSKA (reference sequence). The CDR3 spans 11 residues.

The rearrangement links TRBV18 to TRBJ2-7; TRBD2 might be the D (6 bases). This CDR3 is 13 amino acids long. Trimming shortened V by 2 bases and J by 7 bases, and 12 bases separated the two germline ends. Germline CDR1 is KGHSH and CDR2 is LQKENI. The CDR3 is CASSPSSAGEQYF. CDR3 bases: TGTGCCAGCTCACCATCTAGCGCTGGAGAGCAGTACTTC.

This chain uses TRBV10-3 with TRBJ2-7, with 12 bases identical to TRBD1. With V trimmed by 8 bases and J by 5 bases, 4 bases remained unmatched. The CDR3 covers 13 residues. Per the germline V gene, CDR1 is ENHRY and CDR2 is SYGVKD. For the CDR3, the DNA is TGTGCCATCGGGGGACAGGGGGCCCACGAGCAGTACTTC. Its translation: CAIGGQGAHEQYF.

V usage is TRBV24-1 and J usage is TRBJ2-3; 12 bases fit TRBD1. The CDR3 has 17 amino acids. Germline V gene data show CDR1 as KGHDR and CDR2 as SFDVKD. The junction had 4 bases not matched to a gene; V was cut back by 0 bases and J by 4 bases. The CDR3 DNA reads as TGTGCCACCAGTGATTTGCAGGGACAGGGGGCCCCAGATACGCAGTATTTT. Translated, it gives CATSDLQGQGAPDTQYF.

This chain links TRBV7-9 with TRBJ1-2, with D possibly matching TRBD1 (6 bases). Germline CDR1 SEHNR, CDR2 FQNEAQ (reference sequence). The CDR3 has 16 residues. Trimming left V 0 bases short and J 3 bases short, with 14 bases between. The CDR3 region is CASSLASVRTDYGYTF. Here the CDR3 DNA reads TGTGCCAGCAGCTTAGCTTCCGTCAGGACAGACTATGGCTACACCTTC. The full variable domain, its missing parts supplied by reference TRBV7-9 and TRBJ1-2, is DTGVSQNPRHKITKRGQNVTFRCDPISEHNRLYWYRQTLGQGPEFLTYFQNEAQLEKSRLLSDRFSAERPKGSFSTLEIQRTEQGDSAMYLCASSLASVRTDYGYTFGSGTRLTVV.

The chain combines TRBV5-1 with TRBJ2-6; D may be TRBD1 (6 bases). V shed 1 base and J shed 3 bases, with 17 bases lying between them. This CDR3 is 18 amino acids long. Germline V lookup: CDR1 SGHRS, CDR2 YFSETQ. The CDR3 here is CASSLKGNRDVGANVLTF. CDR3 sequence (DNA): TGCGCCAGCAGCTTGAAGGGGAACAGGGACGTTGGGGCCAACGTCCTGACTTTC.

The chain employs TRBV4-2 and TRBJ1-4; 9 bases fit TRBD1. Unmatched junction bases numbered 4, after V lost 1 base and J lost 7 bases. In germline, CDR1 is LGHNA, CDR2 YNFKEQ. CDR3 length: 15 amino acids. The CDR3 is CASSQGQGEFEKLFF. In DNA, the CDR3 is TGTGCCAGCAGCCAAGGACAGGGGGAGTTTGAAAAACTGTTTTTT.

The rearrangement uses TRBV15 and TRBJ1-4; 9 bases match TRBD1. The CDR3 has 15 amino acids. Germline trimming cut 4 bases from V and 6 bases from J; bases unmatched to any gene: 6. Germline V gives CDR1 LNHNV, CDR2 YYDKDF (reference sequence). The CDR3 nucleotides read TGTGCCACCAGCAAACCGGGACAGGGATATGAAAAACTGTTTTTT. Translating gives CATSKPGQGYEKLFF.

The chain employs TRBV11-2 and TRBJ1-3; 7 bases are a match to TRBD1. The CDR3 covers 15 residues. J lost 6 bases, V lost 3 bases, and 8 bases had no gene match. Germline V lookup: CDR1 SGHAT, CDR2 FQNNGV. The CDR3 sequence is CASSFGWQGENTIYF. DNA for the CDR3: TGTGCCAGCAGCTTTGGCTGGCAGGGGGAAAACACCATATATTTT. Combining the CDR3 with reference TRBV11-2 and TRBJ1-3 gives the whole variable domain EAGVAQSPRYKIIEKRQSVAFWCNPISGHATLYWYQQILGQGPKLLIQFQNNGVVDDSQLPKDRFSAERLKGVDSTLKIQPAKLEDSAVYLCASSFGWQGENTIYFGEGSWLTVV.

The chain combines TRBV29-1 with TRBJ1-1; weak D call: TRBD1 (6 bases). Germline CDR1 and CDR2: SQVTM and ANQGSEA. CDR3 length equals 15 residues. The V end lost 4 bases, the J end lost 4 bases, and 19 bases lay between the germline ends. The chain's CDR3 is CSVADEMRGGTEAFF. CDR3 nucleotides: TGCAGCGTTGCAGACGAGATGAGGGGGGGCACTGAAGCTTTCTTT.

V gene TRBV28 combines with J gene TRBJ2-2, with 8 positions matching TRBD2. From germline, CDR1 is MDHEN and CDR2 SYDVKM. V lost 8 bases, J lost 5 bases, and 10 bases stayed unmatched. This CDR3 has 15 residues. The CDR3 is CASRDGGAGTGELFF. In DNA, the CDR3 is TGTGCCAGCCGCGACGGGGGGGCAGGAACCGGGGAGCTGTTTTTT.

This sequence joins TRBV28 and TRBJ2-2, with 13 bases that match TRBD2. The CDR3 is made up of 17 amino acids. J gave up 7 bases and V 6 bases, and 11 bases lay outside the gene matches. Germline CDR1 and CDR2: MDHEN and SYDVKM. The CDR3 nucleotides are TGTGCCAGCAGCGGACTAGCGGGAGTATTCCAACACGGGGAGCTGTTTTTT. This encodes CASSGLAGVFQHGELFF.

This chain connects TRBV19 to TRBJ2-5; D is perhaps TRBD2 (6 bases). Trimming took off 8 bases at V and 5 bases at J, with 15 bases between the two ends. CDR1 and CDR2 (germline): LNHDA, SQIVND (reference sequence). This CDR3 is built from 13 residues. The CDR3 nucleotides are TGTGCCAGTTCCAGCCAACGGGGGGAGACCCAGTACTTC. It is translated as CASSSQRGETQYF.

V is TRBV19 and J is TRBJ2-3; 7 bases are shared with TRBD1. V lost 5 bases and J lost 0; bases outside the gene matches: 2. The germline CDR1 and CDR2 sequences are LNHDA and SQIVND (reference sequence). There are 14 residues in the CDR3. CDR3 coding DNA: TGTGCCAGTAGTGGACAGGCTAGCACAGATACGCAGTATTTT. Translation: CASSGQASTDTQYF.

The chain recombines TRBV7-6 with TRBJ2-1; 11 nucleotides match TRBD2. Germline-derived CDR1 and CDR2 are SGHVS and FNYEAQ. The J segment lost 4 bases and the V segment lost 1 base, leaving 3 bases of the junction unmatched. The CDR3 consists of 16 residues. CDR3 loop: CASSLGTSGGYNEQFF. DNA for the CDR3: TGTGCCAGCAGCTTAGGAACTAGCGGGGGATACAATGAGCAGTTCTTC.

The chain links TRBV7-2 to TRBJ1-1; a weak D match, TRBD1 (5 bases). Germline V gene lookup returns CDR1 SGHTA and CDR2 FQGNSA. The CDR3 is 16 amino acids. Trimming cost V 2 bases and J 3 bases, with 16 bases left between them. The CDR3 region has the DNA TGTGCCAGCAGCTTAAGATTGCCGGGGGGAGACACTGAAGCTTTCTTT. This gives the protein CASSLRLPGGDTEAFF. The full variable domain, its missing parts supplied by reference TRBV7-2 and TRBJ1-1, is GAGVSQSPSNKVTEKGKDVELRCDPISGHTALYWYRQSLGQGLEFLIYFQGNSAPDKSGLPSDRFSAERTGGSVSTLTIQRTQQEDSAVYLCASSLRLPGGDTEAFFGQGTRLTVV.